The clone carrying this T cell receptor (beta chain) was detected only a few times. No antigen is known for it. For TCR beta, libraries came from quantitative 5'-RACE with molecular barcodes. TCRdb reprocessed the 5' RACE reads with MiXCR, giving one entry per CDR3 protein. The repertoire holds approximately 220,000 distinct CDR3 sequences, with over 9.5% as singletons. V dropped 1 base and J dropped 6; count of bases not matched to a gene: 9. The CDR3 runs to 15 residues. Germline V CDR1 and CDR2: DFQATT, SNEGSKA (reference sequence). This specimen belongs to a study of CD8 T cells in ankylosing spondylitis. Regarding the study as a whole: Made up of fewer than ten highly homologous variants, a TCR beta motif appeared characteristic of ankylosing spondylitis blood. A number of the motif variants had already been described in reactive arthritis synovial fluid and blood. There was reportedly significant enrichment of clones that were disease-linked in matched ankylosing spondylitis synovial fluid.

This chain connects TRBV20-1 to TRBJ2-1; 7 positions agree with TRBD2. The receptor's source is a male donor with ankylosing spondylitis or in good health (not recorded which). Sequenced: blood, either unsorted or a sorted T cell fraction (not recorded which). The CDR3 protein is CSARGSGPWGNEQFF. The CDR3 DNA reads as TGCAGTGCTAGAGGTAGCGGGCCCTGGGGCAATGAGCAGTTCTTC.